Below, 26 T cell receptor beta chains from the same sample are listed, as sequenced in a study of CD8+CD57+ T cells in acquired aplastic anemia. The template used for profiling TCR beta VDJ and CDR3 was genomic DNA. TCRdb ran MiXCR on the reads and lists one entry per CDR3 protein. The table records 120,000 or so distinct CDR3 sequences, about 40% of them present only once. All sequencing subjects had displayed CD8+CD57+ cell expansion on flow cytometry. Sequenced: sorted CD4+, CD8+, or CD8+CD57+ T cells (not recorded which) from PBMCs. The receptors here all came from a human donor with aplastic anemia.

This clonotype was seen only once. V is TRBV20-1 and J is TRBJ2-5, with 8 nucleotides matching TRBD1. The CDR3 has 16 amino acids. Germline V lookup: CDR1 DFQATT, CDR2 SNEGSKA (reference sequence). V shed 3 bases, J shed 7 bases, and the junction held 16 bases outside the gene matches. The CDR3 region has the DNA TGCAGTGCTAGGAAGATAACAGGGGGGTCCCTTGGGACCCAGTACTTC. This translates into CSARKITGGSLGTQYF.

V and J are TRBV7-9 and TRBJ2-7; D is perhaps TRBD1 (6 bases). V was cut by 4 bases and J by 3 bases, with 13 bases left in between. Per the germline V gene, CDR1 is SEHNR and CDR2 is FQNEAQ (reference sequence). The CDR3 contains 14 residues. DNA of the CDR3: TGTGCCAGCAGCTCTACAGGGTCGCTCTACGAGCAGTACTTC. Protein: CASSSTGSLYEQYF.

V and J are TRBV15 and TRBJ1-1; D gene uncertain. CDR1 LNHNV and CDR2 YYDKDF come from the germline V gene (reference sequence). The V and J ends lost 9 bases and 1 base respectively, with 9 bases between them. The CDR3 runs 12 residues. The CDR3 region is CATRGPNTEAFF. The CDR3 DNA sequence: TGTGCCACTCGTGGACCGAACACTGAAGCTTTCTTT.

There are many counts of this clonotype. This chain joins TRBV5-8 and TRBJ2-5; D ambiguous. The V end lost 0 bases, the J end lost 2 bases, and 8 bases lay between the germline ends. CDR1 SGHTS and CDR2 YDEGEE come from the germline V gene. The CDR3 extends over 14 amino acids. CDR3 region: CASSLVHLQETQYF. CDR3 coding DNA: TGTGCCAGCAGCTTGGTACATTTACAAGAGACCCAGTACTTC.

DNA for the CDR3: TGTGCCTGCAGTCTTCGGACTGGACCTTACGAGCAGTACGTC. Translation: CACSLRTGPYEQYV. V is TRBV10-2 and J is TRBJ2-7; D may be TRBD2 (5 bases). This CDR3 is built from 14 residues. Per germline, CDR1 WSHSY and CDR2 SAAADI.

This chain links TRBV14 with TRBJ2-7; D gene unclear. The CDR3 loop spans 14 amino acids. V lost 2 bases and J 6 bases, leaving 14 bases between the germline ends. Germline CDR1 is SGHDN and CDR2 is FVKESK. CDR3 in DNA: TGTGCCAGCAGCCAAAGAAGGGAATCCGGCGAGCAGTACTTC. Its translation: CASSQRRESGEQYF. Drawing the rest from reference TRBV14 and TRBJ2-7, the complete variable domain is EAGVTQFPSHSVIEKGQTVTLRCDPISGHDNLYWYRRVMGKEIKFLLHFVKESKQDESGMPNNRFLAERTGGTYSTLKVQPAELEDSGVYFCASSQRRESGEQYFGPGTRLTVT.

This clonotype was observed many times. V usage is TRBV10-1 and J usage is TRBJ2-2; either TRBD1 or TRBD2 may supply D (6 bases each). The V gene's germline CDR1 is WNHNN and CDR2 SYGVQD (reference sequence). CDR3 length: 15 amino acids. Trimming took off 2 bases at V and 3 bases at J, with 10 bases between the two ends. This CDR3 reads CASSEGGRDTGELFF. In nucleotides, the CDR3 is TGCGCCAGCAGTGAGGGGGGGCGCGACACCGGGGAGCTGTTTTTT.

This clonotype was detected ten times or more. The chain's CDR3 is CASSQETRGTEAFF. The CDR3 DNA reads as TGCGCCAGCAGCCAAGAGACCAGGGGCACTGAAGCTTTCTTT. The rearrangement joins TRBV4-1 to TRBJ1-1; D possibly corresponds to TRBD1 (6 bases). Trimming took 0 bases from V and 4 from J, leaving 9 bases between them. The CDR3 contains 14 residues. CDR1 MGHRA and CDR2 YSYEKL come from the germline V gene.

This clonotype is termed medium-sized. The rearrangement uses TRBV29-1 and TRBJ1-5; D is ambiguous. The V gene's germline CDR1 is SQVTM and CDR2 ANQGSEA. Trimming removed 1 base at V and 5 bases at J, with 6 bases between. This CDR3 region has 12 residues. CDR3 DNA sequence: TGCAGCGTTGAAGTGCCAGATCAGCCCCAGCATTTT. Its translation: CSVEVPDQPQHF.

A note on this clonotype: Its ends do not fully match the called genes, so a read error is possible. This chain links TRBV6-5 with TRBJ1-3, with a possible D match to TRBD1 (6 bases). The germline V gene has CDR1 MNHEY and CDR2 SVGAGI. The CDR3 is made up of 14 amino acids. CDR3 sequence (DNA): TGTGCCAGCAGTTACACAGGGCTTGCAAACACCATATATTTC. Amino acid sequence: CASSYTGLANTIYF.

The V call is TRBV7-8, the J call TRBJ2-7, with 12 bases that match TRBD1. The germline CDR1 and CDR2 sequences are SGHVS and FQNEAQ. V gave up 5 bases and J gave up 6 bases; unmatched junction bases: 5. CDR3 length equals 14 residues. CDR3 region: CASSPGQGAVEQYF. The CDR3 coding sequence is TGTGCCAGCAGCCCGGGACAGGGGGCGGTCGAGCAGTACTTC.

The table lists this clonotype with many counts. The V and J genes are TRBV7-9 and TRBJ1-6, with a possible D match to TRBD1 (5 bases). V was clipped by 5 bases and J by 8 bases, with 16 bases between them. This CDR3 has 15 residues. Germline V CDR1 and CDR2: SEHNR, FQNEAQ (reference sequence). The CDR3 DNA reads as TGTGCCAGCAGCCTCACCGGGACGGGGGATTCACCCCTCCACTTT. It encodes CASSLTGTGDSPLHF.

The rearrangement uses TRBV25-1 and TRBJ1-4; tentatively, D is TRBD1 (5 bases). V was trimmed by 3 bases and J by 10 bases, leaving 21 bases between them. The CDR3 runs to 16 residues. Germline CDR1 is MGHDK and CDR2 is SYGVNS. The DNA for the CDR3 is TGTGCCAGCAGTGACCCCGCAGGGATATCGGTAGGAAAACTGTTTTTT. Its protein product is CASSDPAGISVGKLFF.

The chain joins TRBV5-5 to TRBJ2-7, with a weak D call TRBD1 (6 bases). Germline values: CDR1 SGHKS, CDR2 YYEKEE (reference sequence). The CDR3 extends over 15 amino acids. With 4 bases removed from V and 6 bases from J, the gap between germline ends came to 20 bases. The DNA of the CDR3 is TGTGCCAGCAGCCGTCCGGGGACAAGATCGAGCGAGCAGTACTTC. As protein: CASSRPGTRSSEQYF.

This clonotype was seen many times. The gene calls are TRBV6-1 and TRBJ2-7; tentatively, D is TRBD2 (6 bases). The V end lost 4 bases, the J end lost 0 bases, and 13 bases lay between the germline ends. The CDR3 is 15 residues long. CDR1 is MNHNS and CDR2 is SASEGT in the germline V gene. The CDR3 DNA follows: TGTGCCAGCAGTGTCCAAGCCGGGGGCTCCTACGAGCAGTACGTC. It yields the protein CASSVQAGGSYEQYV.

The V call is TRBV10-3, the J call TRBJ2-3; tentatively, D is TRBD1 (6 bases). This CDR3 contains 16 residues. The germline CDR1 and CDR2 sequences are ENHRY and SYGVKD. The ends were cut back, 2 bases at V and 1 base at J, with 13 bases in the middle. CDR3 amino acids: CAISETPGQRTDTQYF. The CDR3 coding sequence is TGTGCCATCAGTGAGACTCCGGGACAACGCACAGATACGCAGTATTTT.

This clonotype came up many times. V is TRBV30 and J is TRBJ1-2; D is ambiguous. The germline V gene encodes CDR1 GTSNPN and CDR2 SVGIG (reference sequence). The V end was cut by 0 bases, the J end by 8 bases, with 16 bases between. This CDR3 region has 14 residues. The CDR3 sequence is CAWSVQVKGGGYTF. The CDR3 nucleotides are TGTGCCTGGAGTGTACAAGTCAAGGGCGGCGGCTACACCTTC.

The CDR3 DNA reads as TGTGCCACCAGGGGGACGGCGAGGGGGGATTCACCCCTCCACTTT. It yields the protein CATRGTARGDSPLHF. The V gene is TRBV19, the J gene TRBJ1-6; 7 bases match TRBD1. With 10 bases clipped from V and 8 bases from J, the junction kept 14 bases outside the gene matches. CDR3 length: 15 amino acids. CDR1 is LNHDA and CDR2 is SQIVND in the germline V gene (reference sequence).

This clonotype has just a few counts. A much larger clone is a single base away; this may be a read error. The rearrangement uses TRBV7-2 and TRBJ2-1, with 7 bases matching TRBD1. CDR1 and CDR2 (germline): SGHTA, FQGNSA. This CDR3 has 16 residues. V shed 0 bases, J shed 8 bases, and the junction held 10 bases outside the gene matches. The chain's CDR3 is CASSLATGLVKDEQFF. Written as DNA, the CDR3 is TGTGCCAGCAGCTTAGCGACAGGGTTAGTCAAGGATGAGCAGTTCTTC.

This clonotype was seen many times. The chain links TRBV5-1 to TRBJ1-1; 7 bases line up with TRBD1. Germline CDR1 SGHRS, CDR2 YFSETQ. This CDR3 spans 12 amino acids. J lost 6 bases, V lost 4 bases, and 3 bases had no gene match. CDR3 sequence reads: CASSIGTAEAFF. The CDR3 coding sequence is TGCGCCAGCAGCATCGGGACAGCTGAAGCTTTCTTT.

This clonotype was counted only a few times. The V gene is TRBV30, the J gene TRBJ1-1; D remains ambiguous. Germline values: CDR1 GTSNPN, CDR2 SVGIG (reference sequence). V lost 0 bases, J lost 1 base, and 9 bases lay in between. The CDR3 runs to 14 residues. The chain's CDR3 is CAWSVTYKNTEAFF. CDR3 nucleotides: TGTGCCTGGAGTGTAACTTATAAGAACACTGAAGCTTTCTTT.

About this clonotype: A much larger clone differs by one base, so this may be a read error. This sequence joins TRBV11-2 and TRBJ2-3; D unclear. Germline V gene data show CDR1 as SGHAT and CDR2 as FQNNGV. Trimming removed 8 bases at V and 0 bases at J, with 9 bases between. There are 13 residues in the CDR3. The CDR3 spells CASGSYSTDTQYF. The CDR3 DNA follows: TGTGCCAGCGGCTCTTACAGCACAGATACGCAGTATTTT.

This clonotype was detected once. The J gene is TRBJ1-1, the V gene TRBV15; D perhaps matches TRBD1 (5 bases). Trimming cost V 0 bases and J 2 bases, with 7 bases left between them. Germline V gene data show CDR1 as LNHNV and CDR2 as YYDKDF (reference sequence). The length of the CDR3 is 14 residues. CDR3 loop: CATSRDQGNTEAFF. In nucleotides, the CDR3 is TGTGCCACCAGCAGAGATCAGGGAAACACTGAAGCTTTCTTT.

This clonotype was seen repeatedly, ten times or more. V is TRBV20-1 and J is TRBJ1-5; TRBD1 matches at 8 bases. Germline V gene lookup returns CDR1 DFQATT and CDR2 SNEGSKA (reference sequence). The ends lost 3 bases at V and 5 bases at J; junction bases unmatched: 9. The CDR3 length is 15 residues. CDR3 region: CSASLPGQVYQPQHF. The CDR3 nucleotides read TGCAGTGCTAGCTTGCCGGGACAGGTGTATCAGCCCCAGCATTTT.

This CDR3 reads CASTGGDRGFTEAFF. CDR3 nucleotides: TGTGCCAGCACCGGAGGGGACAGGGGGTTTACTGAAGCTTTCTTT. The J gene is TRBJ1-1, the V gene TRBV5-4, with 11 bases identical to TRBD1. Germline V CDR1 and CDR2: SGHNT, YYREEE (reference sequence). There are 15 residues in the CDR3. V lost 6 bases and J lost 5; bases outside the gene matches: 9.

In regard to this clonotype: A clone one base away is much larger, so this may be a read error. The genes are TRBV20-1 and TRBJ1-2, with no clear D. Germline CDR1 is DFQATT and CDR2 is SNEGSKA (reference sequence). The CDR3 extends over 15 amino acids. V dropped 6 bases and J dropped 4 bases, with 21 bases sitting between them. The CDR3 is CSAPFDRSLGYGYTF. DNA of the CDR3: TGCAGTGCACCTTTTGACCGGTCTCTAGGCTATGGCTACACCTTC.